This T cell receptor (beta chain) emerged from a study of cytomegalovirus exposure and HLA in healthy donors. For this clone: Its antigen is not identified.

This PCR relied on a set of 60 Vbeta primers and 13 Jbeta primers. Sequencing was performed with immunoSEQ multiplex PCR; in TCRdb, only in-frame clones are kept and a portion is missing. The listing records tens of thousands of clones. Findings and caveats of the study: Apparent HLA restriction characterized most CMV-associated TCR beta chains in a later analysis. Several of the most significant clusters were apparently associated with common viral pathogens in a later analysis.

Sequencing used PBMCs. The TCR comes from a man aged 18 to 29 in good health and CMV-seropositive.

The CDR3 region has the DNA TGTGCCAGCAGCCTCCGGCGGGACGGACTCTACGAGCAGTACTTC. It encodes CASSLRRDGLYEQYF. V and J are TRBV7-9 and TRBJ2-7; the D gene is possibly TRBD2 (6 bases). The germline gives CDR1 SEHNR, CDR2 FQNEAQ (reference sequence). The germline V and J ends were trimmed by 5 bases and 3 bases, with 17 bases remaining between them. This CDR3 spans 15 amino acids.